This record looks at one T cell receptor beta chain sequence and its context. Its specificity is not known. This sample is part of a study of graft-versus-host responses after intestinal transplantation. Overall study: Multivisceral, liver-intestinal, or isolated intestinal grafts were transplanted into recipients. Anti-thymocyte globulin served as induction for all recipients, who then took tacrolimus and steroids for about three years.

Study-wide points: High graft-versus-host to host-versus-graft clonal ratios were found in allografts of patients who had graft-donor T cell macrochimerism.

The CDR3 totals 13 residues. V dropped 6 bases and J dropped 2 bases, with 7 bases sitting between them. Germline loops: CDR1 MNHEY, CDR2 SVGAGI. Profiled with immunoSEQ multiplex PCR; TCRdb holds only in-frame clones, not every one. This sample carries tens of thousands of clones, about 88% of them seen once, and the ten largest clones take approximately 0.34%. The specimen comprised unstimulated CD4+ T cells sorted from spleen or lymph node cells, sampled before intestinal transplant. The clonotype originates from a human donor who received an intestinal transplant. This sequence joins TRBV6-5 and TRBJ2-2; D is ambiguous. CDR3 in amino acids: CASSSTNTGELFF. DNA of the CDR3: TGTGCCAGCAGCTCTACTAACACCGGGGAGCTGTTTTTT.